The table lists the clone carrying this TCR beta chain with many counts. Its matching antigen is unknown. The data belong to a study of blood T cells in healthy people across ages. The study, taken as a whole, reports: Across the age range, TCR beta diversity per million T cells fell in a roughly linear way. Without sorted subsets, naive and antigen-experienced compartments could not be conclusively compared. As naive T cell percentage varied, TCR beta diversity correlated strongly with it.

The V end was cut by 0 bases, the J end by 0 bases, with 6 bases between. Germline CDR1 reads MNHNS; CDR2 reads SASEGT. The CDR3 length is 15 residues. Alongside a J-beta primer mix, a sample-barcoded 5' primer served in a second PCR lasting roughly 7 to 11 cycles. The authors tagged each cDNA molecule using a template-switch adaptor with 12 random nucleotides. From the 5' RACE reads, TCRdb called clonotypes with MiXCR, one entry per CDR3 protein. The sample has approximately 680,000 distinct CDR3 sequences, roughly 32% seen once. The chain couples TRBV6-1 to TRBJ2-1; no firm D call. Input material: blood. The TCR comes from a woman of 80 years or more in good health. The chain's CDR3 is CASSEAFSSYNEQFF. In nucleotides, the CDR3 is TGTGCCAGCAGTGAAGCTTTCAGCTCCTACAATGAGCAGTTCTTC.